This T cell receptor (beta chain) was captured by sequencing in a study of blood T cell repertoires in COVID-19. Study as a whole: The United States, Italy and Spain supplied acute and convalescent COVID-19 samples. PBMCs, B-cell-depleted T cells, or T cells provided the cDNA or gDNA that made up the material.

The sample holds many counts of this clone. Trimming removed 2 bases from V and 8 bases from J; junction bases left unmatched: 8. The CDR3 length is 15 residues. Germline lookup yields CDR1 MGHRA and CDR2 YSYEKL. Per the authors' pipeline: It was from reference gene primer amplification that nucleated cell counts were estimated. The data were produced by immunoSEQ multiplex PCR, yet TCRdb's version contains in-frame clones alone and is incomplete. V and J calls and clone size are as listed in that table; D and trimming were resolved from the DNA. The sample carries over 100,000 clones, approximately 85% recorded once.

The receptor's source is a man older than 75 with acute or convalescent COVID-19. The sequencing sample was made of peripheral blood. The chain links TRBV4-1 to TRBJ2-1; 8 bases map to TRBD2. The CDR3 nucleotides are TGCGCCAGCAGCCAACCGGCCGGGGGGGCCGATGAGCAGTTCTTC. Translating it yields CASSQPAGGADEQFF.